Below, 14 T cell receptor beta chains from the same sample are listed, as sequenced in a study of blood T cell repertoires in COVID-19. TCRdb's table, derived via immunoSEQ multiplex PCR, lists solely in-frame clones and lacks some. Of around 180,000 clones in the sample, roughly 82% were seen once. Material for sequencing was PBMCs or T cells enriched from blood (not recorded which). These receptors came from a woman aged 25 to 39 who had recovered from COVID-19.

This chain connects TRBV5-5 to TRBJ1-3; no clear D. V shed 5 bases and J shed 0 bases, with 6 bases lying between them. Germline V gives CDR1 SGHKS, CDR2 YYEKEE (reference sequence). The CDR3 runs 13 residues. The CDR3 sequence: CASSVGSGNTIYF. The CDR3 nucleotides read TGTGCCAGCAGTGTCGGCTCTGGAAACACCATATATTTT.

The V gene is TRBV18, the J gene TRBJ2-1, with 8 bases aligning to TRBD2. Trimming took 2 bases from V and 0 from J; bases not matched to a gene: 6. Germline loops: CDR1 KGHSH, CDR2 LQKENI. The CDR3 contains 17 residues. DNA for the CDR3: TGTGCCAGCTCACCAATTATTGGGACTAGCTCCTACAATGAGCAGTTCTTC. Its protein is CASSPIIGTSSYNEQFF. The entire variable domain, with the rest obtained from reference TRBV18 and TRBJ2-1, is as follows: NAGVMQNPRHLVRRRGQEARLRCSPMKGHSHVYWYRQLPEEGLKFMVYLQKENIIDESGMPKERFSAEFPKEGPSILRIQQVVRGDSAAYFCASSPIIGTSSYNEQFFGPGTRLTVL.

The V call is TRBV6-5, the J call TRBJ2-2; 8 nucleotides agree with TRBD1. The ends lost 6 bases at V and 4 bases at J; junction bases unmatched: 4. The CDR3 is 14 residues long. The germline CDR1 and CDR2 sequences are MNHEY and SVGAGI. CDR3 in amino acids: CASSQGQGTGELFF. In DNA form, the CDR3 reads TGTGCCAGCAGCCAAGGACAGGGCACCGGGGAGCTGTTTTTT.

The V gene is TRBV28, the J gene TRBJ1-4; 9 bases fit TRBD1. V dropped 4 bases and J dropped 8; count of bases not matched to a gene: 8. Germline CDR1 reads MDHEN; CDR2 reads SYDVKM. This CDR3 has 15 residues. CDR3 sequence: CASSSPGQGGEKLFF. The CDR3 DNA sequence: TGTGCCAGCAGTTCCCCGGGACAGGGTGGCGAAAAACTGTTTTTT.

This clone has more than one count but fewer than ten. The CDR3 sequence is CASRGGLANEQFF. In nucleotides, the CDR3 is TGTGCCAGCAGAGGTGGACTAGCAAATGAGCAGTTCTTC. The V gene is TRBV2, the J gene TRBJ2-1; 8 nucleotides agree with TRBD2. Germline lookup yields CDR1 SNHLY and CDR2 FYNNEI. Trimming at V came to 6 bases and at J to 7 bases, leaving 5 bases not matched to a gene. The CDR3 sequence is 13 residues long.

The gene calls are TRBV2 and TRBJ2-1, with 10 bases lining up with TRBD2. The trim removed 4 bases at V and 9 bases at J, leaving 9 bases unmatched. The length of the CDR3 is 15 residues. CDR1 SNHLY and CDR2 FYNNEI come from the germline V gene. The CDR3 sequence: CASSGHGTSDGEQFF. The CDR3 nucleotides are TGTGCCAGCAGTGGACACGGGACTAGCGACGGTGAGCAGTTCTTC.

This clone has just a few counts. The chain recombines TRBV2 with TRBJ1-4, with 7 bases that match TRBD1. J was trimmed by 7 bases and V by 8 bases; bases with no gene match: 4. The germline gives CDR1 SNHLY, CDR2 FYNNEI. The CDR3 is 12 amino acids. The CDR3 reads CASSGTAEKLFF. The CDR3 DNA reads as TGTGCCAGCTCCGGGACAGCTGAAAAACTGTTTTTT.

The CDR3 DNA reads as TGTGCCAGCAGTGAATCACTAGCGGGAGACGGAGATACGCAGTATTTT. It specifies CASSESLAGDGDTQYF. The chain couples TRBV25-1 to TRBJ2-3; 11 nucleotides align to TRBD2. Trimming at V came to 1 base and at J to 5 bases, leaving 5 bases not matched to a gene. The CDR3 length is 16 residues. CDR1 and CDR2 (germline): MGHDK, SYGVNS.

The chain employs TRBV5-5 and TRBJ1-3; 7 nucleotides line up with TRBD1. Germline trimming cut 1 base from V and 0 bases from J; bases unmatched to any gene: 7. The CDR3 length is 17 residues. Per the germline V gene, CDR1 is SGHKS and CDR2 is YYEKEE (reference sequence). In nucleotides, the CDR3 is TGTGCCAGCAGCTTGTATTGGACAGGATCCTCTGGAAACACCATATATTTT. The encoded protein is CASSLYWTGSSGNTIYF.

V gene TRBV6-5 combines with J gene TRBJ2-7; TRBD2 agrees at 7 bases. Germline V CDR1 and CDR2: MNHEY, SVGAGI. V was pared by 8 bases and J by 1 base, with 8 bases of the junction left unmatched. The CDR3 length is 14 residues. CDR3 bases: TGTGCCAGCCAAAAAATGGGACTATCCTACGAGCAGTACTTC. This gives the protein CASQKMGLSYEQYF.

V usage is TRBV7-9 and J usage is TRBJ2-5; 14 bases line up with TRBD2. The CDR3 spans 17 residues. Germline lookup yields CDR1 SEHNR and CDR2 FQNEAQ (reference sequence). The junction had 10 bases not matched to a gene; V was cut back by 5 bases and J by 5 bases. The CDR3 coding sequence is TGTGCCAGCAGCCTGGGACTAGCGGGAGCCCCCCGGGAGACCCAGTACTTC. The encoded protein is CASSLGLAGAPRETQYF. Supplemented by reference TRBV7-9 and TRBJ2-5, the full variable domain reads DTGVSQNPRHKITKRGQNVTFRCDPISEHNRLYWYRQTLGQGPEFLTYFQNEAQLEKSRLLSDRFSAERPKGSFSTLEIQRTEQGDSAMYLCASSLGLAGAPRETQYFGPGTRLLVL.

The chain is built from TRBV5-4 and TRBJ2-1, with D possibly being TRBD2 (5 bases). The CDR3 totals 16 residues. Germline CDR1 and CDR2: SGHNT and YYREEE (reference sequence). Trimming left V 0 bases short and J 0 bases short, with 10 bases between. The CDR3 here is CASSLGGSGSYNEQFF. The CDR3 DNA reads TGTGCCAGCAGCTTGGGAGGGAGTGGCTCCTACAATGAGCAGTTCTTC.

CDR3 in DNA: TGTGCCAGTAGGCCCGGGACTAGGGGAGGTAATGAGCAGTTCTTC. It yields the protein CASRPGTRGGNEQFF. The J gene is TRBJ2-1, the V gene TRBV19; 8 nucleotides agree with TRBD2. J gave up 7 bases and V 6 bases, and 11 bases lay outside the gene matches. The CDR3 loop spans 15 amino acids. The germline V gene encodes CDR1 LNHDA and CDR2 SQIVND (reference sequence).

This chain links TRBV27 with TRBJ1-2, with D possibly matching TRBD1 (6 bases). In germline, CDR1 is MNHEY, CDR2 SMNVEV (reference sequence). This CDR3 is built from 16 residues. V gave up 2 bases and J gave up 3 bases, with 16 bases separating them. The CDR3 DNA reads TGTGCCAGCAGTTTACCCTACTTGGACAGCCACTATGGCTACACCTTC. Translating gives CASSLPYLDSHYGYTF.